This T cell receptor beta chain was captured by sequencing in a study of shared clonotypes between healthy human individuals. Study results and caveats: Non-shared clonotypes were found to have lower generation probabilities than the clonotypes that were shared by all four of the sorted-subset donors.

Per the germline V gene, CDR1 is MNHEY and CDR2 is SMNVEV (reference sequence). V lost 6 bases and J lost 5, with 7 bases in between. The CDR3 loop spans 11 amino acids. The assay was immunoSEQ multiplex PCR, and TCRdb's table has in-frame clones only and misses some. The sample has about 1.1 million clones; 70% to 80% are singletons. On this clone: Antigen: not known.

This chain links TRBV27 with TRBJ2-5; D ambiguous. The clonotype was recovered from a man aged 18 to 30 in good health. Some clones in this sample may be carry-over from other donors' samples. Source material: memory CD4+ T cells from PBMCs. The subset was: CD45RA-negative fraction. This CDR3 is CASRLEETQYF. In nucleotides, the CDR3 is TGTGCCAGCAGGCTTGAGGAGACCCAGTACTTC.